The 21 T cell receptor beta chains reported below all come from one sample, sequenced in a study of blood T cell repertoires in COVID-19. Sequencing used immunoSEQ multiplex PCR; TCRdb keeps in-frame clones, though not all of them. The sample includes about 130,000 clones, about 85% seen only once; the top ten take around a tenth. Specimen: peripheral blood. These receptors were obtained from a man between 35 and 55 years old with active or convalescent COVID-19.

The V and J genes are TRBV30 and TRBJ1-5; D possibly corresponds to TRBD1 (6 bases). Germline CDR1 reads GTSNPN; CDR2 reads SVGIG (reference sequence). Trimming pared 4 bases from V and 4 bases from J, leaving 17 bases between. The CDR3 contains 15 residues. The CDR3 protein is CAWNDGGLGNQPQHF. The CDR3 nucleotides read TGTGCCTGGAACGACGGGGGGCTGGGTAATCAGCCCCAGCATTTT.

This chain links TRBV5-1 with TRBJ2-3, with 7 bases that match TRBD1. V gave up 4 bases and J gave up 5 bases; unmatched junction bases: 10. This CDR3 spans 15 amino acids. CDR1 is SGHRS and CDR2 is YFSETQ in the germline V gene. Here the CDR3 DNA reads TGCGCCAGCAGCCCAACCCGGGACAGCCGAGATACGCAGTATTTT. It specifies CASSPTRDSRDTQYF.

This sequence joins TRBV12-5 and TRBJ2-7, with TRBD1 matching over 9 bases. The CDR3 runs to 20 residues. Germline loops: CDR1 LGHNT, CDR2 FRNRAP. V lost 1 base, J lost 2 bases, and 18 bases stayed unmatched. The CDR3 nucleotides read TGTGCTAGTGGTTTGGCCTCTCTCCCCTTCCGGGACAGGGCTACCTACGAGCAGTACTTC. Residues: CASGLASLPFRDRATYEQYF.

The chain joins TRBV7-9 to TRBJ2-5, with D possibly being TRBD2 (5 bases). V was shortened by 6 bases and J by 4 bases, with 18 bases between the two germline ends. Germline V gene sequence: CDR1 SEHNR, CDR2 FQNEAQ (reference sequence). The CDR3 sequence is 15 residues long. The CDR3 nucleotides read TGTGCCAGCAGTCGTGCCGGGTCTCTAGCAGAGACCCAGTACTTC. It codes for CASSRAGSLAETQYF.

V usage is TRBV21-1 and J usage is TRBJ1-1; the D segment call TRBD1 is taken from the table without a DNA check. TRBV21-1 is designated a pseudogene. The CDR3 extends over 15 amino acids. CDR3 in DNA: TGTGCCAGCAGCAAAGCACAGGGGGCGGGCACTGAAGCTTTCTTT. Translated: CASSKAQGAGTEAFF.

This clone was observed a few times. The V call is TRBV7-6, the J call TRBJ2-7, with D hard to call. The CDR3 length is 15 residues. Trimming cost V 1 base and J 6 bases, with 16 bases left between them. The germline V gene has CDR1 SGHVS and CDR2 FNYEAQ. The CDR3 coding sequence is TGTGCCAGCAGCTTAGAAATAACGGTAGCCTCCGAGCAGTACTTC. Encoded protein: CASSLEITVASEQYF.

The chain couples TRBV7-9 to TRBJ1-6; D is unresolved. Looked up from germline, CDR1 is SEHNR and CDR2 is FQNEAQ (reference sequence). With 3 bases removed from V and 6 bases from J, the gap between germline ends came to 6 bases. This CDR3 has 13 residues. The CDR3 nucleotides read TGTGCCAGCAGCTTTGGCAGTAATTCACCCCTCCACTTT. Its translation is CASSFGSNSPLHF.

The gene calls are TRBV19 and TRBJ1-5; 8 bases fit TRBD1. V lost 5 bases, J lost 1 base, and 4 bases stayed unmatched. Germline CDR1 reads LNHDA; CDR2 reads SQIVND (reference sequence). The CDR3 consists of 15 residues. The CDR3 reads CASSSGGKSNQPQHF. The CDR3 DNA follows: TGTGCCAGTAGTTCAGGGGGCAAGAGCAATCAGCCCCAGCATTTT.

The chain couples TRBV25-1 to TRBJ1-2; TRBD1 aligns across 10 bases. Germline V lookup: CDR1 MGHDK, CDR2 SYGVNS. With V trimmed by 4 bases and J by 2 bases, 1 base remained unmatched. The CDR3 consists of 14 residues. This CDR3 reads CASSGTGGNYGYTF. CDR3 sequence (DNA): TGTGCCAGCAGTGGGACAGGGGGGAACTATGGCTACACCTTC.

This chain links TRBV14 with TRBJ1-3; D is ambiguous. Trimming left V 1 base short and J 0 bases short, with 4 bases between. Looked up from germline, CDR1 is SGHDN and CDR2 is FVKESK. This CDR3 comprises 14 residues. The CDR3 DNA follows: TGTGCCAGCAGCCAAGTTAACTCTGGAAACACCATATATTTT. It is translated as CASSQVNSGNTIYF. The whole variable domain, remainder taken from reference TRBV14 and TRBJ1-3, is EAGVTQFPSHSVIEKGQTVTLRCDPISGHDNLYWYRRVMGKEIKFLLHFVKESKQDESGMPNNRFLAERTGGTYSTLKVQPAELEDSGVYFCASSQVNSGNTIYFGEGSWLTVV.

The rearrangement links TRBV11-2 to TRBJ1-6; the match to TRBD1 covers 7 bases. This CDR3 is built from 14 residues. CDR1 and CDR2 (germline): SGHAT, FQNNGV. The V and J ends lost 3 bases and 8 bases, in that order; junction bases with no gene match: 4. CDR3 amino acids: CASSFDREYSPLHF. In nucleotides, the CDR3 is TGTGCCAGCAGCTTTGACAGGGAATATTCACCCCTCCACTTT.

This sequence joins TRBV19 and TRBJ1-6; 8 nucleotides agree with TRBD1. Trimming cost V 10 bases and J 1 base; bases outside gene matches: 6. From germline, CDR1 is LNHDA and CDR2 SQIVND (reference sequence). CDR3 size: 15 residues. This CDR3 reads CATRQGPSYNSPLHF. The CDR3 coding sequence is TGTGCCACCCGACAGGGGCCTTCCTATAATTCACCCCTCCACTTT.

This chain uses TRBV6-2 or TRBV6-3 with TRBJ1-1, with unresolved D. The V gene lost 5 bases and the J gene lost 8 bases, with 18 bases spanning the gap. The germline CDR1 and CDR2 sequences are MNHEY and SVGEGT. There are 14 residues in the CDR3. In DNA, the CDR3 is TGTGCCAGCAGTCTAGGACGGCCTACGGGGGAAGCTTTCTTT. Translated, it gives CASSLGRPTGEAFF.

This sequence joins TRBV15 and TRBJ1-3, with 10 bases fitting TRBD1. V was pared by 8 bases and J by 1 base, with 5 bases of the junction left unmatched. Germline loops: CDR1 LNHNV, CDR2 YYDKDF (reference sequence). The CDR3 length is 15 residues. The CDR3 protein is CATGRQGASGNTIYF. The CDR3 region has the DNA TGTGCCACCGGACGACAGGGGGCTTCTGGAAACACCATATATTTT.

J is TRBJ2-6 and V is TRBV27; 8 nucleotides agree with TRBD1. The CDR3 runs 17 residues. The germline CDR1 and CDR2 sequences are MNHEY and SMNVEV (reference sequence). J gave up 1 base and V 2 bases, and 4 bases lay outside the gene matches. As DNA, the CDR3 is TGTGCCAGCAGTTTAGCAGGGGGCAGATCTGGGGCCAACGTCCTGACTTTC. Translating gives CASSLAGGRSGANVLTF.

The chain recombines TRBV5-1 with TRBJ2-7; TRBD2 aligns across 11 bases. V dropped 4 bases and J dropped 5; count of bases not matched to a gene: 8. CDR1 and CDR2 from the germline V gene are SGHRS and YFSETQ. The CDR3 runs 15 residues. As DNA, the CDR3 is TGCGCCAGCAGCGGGGGGGGACTAGCGGAGAACGAGCAGTACTTC. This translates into CASSGGGLAENEQYF.

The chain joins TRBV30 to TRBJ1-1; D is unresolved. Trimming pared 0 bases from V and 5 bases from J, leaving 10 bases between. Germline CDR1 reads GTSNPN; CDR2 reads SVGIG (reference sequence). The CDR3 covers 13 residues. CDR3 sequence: CAWSVLGETEAFF. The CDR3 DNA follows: TGTGCCTGGAGTGTACTCGGGGAGACTGAAGCTTTCTTT.

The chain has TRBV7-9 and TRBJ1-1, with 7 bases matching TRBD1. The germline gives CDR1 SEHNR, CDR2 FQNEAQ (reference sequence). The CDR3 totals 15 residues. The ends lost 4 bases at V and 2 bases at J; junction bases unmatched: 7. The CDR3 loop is CASSSTRQGNTEAFF. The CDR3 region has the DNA TGTGCCAGCAGCTCCACCCGACAGGGAAACACTGAAGCTTTCTTT.

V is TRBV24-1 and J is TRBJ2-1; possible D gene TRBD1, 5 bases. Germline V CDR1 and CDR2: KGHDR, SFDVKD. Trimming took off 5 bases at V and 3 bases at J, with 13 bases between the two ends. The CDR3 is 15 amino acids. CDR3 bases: TGTGCCACCAGTGCCCCAGGGTCTATCTACAATGAGCAGTTCTTC. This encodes CATSAPGSIYNEQFF.

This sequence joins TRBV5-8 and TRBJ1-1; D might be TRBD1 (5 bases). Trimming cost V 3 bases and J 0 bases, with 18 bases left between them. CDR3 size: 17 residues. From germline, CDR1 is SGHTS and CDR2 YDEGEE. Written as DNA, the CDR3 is TGTGCCAGCAGCTCCGAGGGGAGGATGTGGATGAACACTGAAGCTTTCTTT. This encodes CASSSEGRMWMNTEAFF. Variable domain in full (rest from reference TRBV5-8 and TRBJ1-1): EAGVTQSPTHLIKTRGQQATLRCSPISGHTSVYWYQQALGLGLQFLLWYDEGEERNRGNFPPRFSGRQFPNYSSELNVNALELEDSALYLCASSSEGRMWMNTEAFFGQGTRLTVV.

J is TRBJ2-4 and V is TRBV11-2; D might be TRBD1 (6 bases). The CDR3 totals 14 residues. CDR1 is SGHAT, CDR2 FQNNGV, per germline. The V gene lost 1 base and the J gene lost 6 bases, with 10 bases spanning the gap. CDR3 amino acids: CASSLVGQLNIQYF. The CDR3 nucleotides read TGTGCCAGCAGCTTAGTAGGACAGTTAAACATTCAGTACTTC.